This entry features one T cell receptor (beta chain) sequence. The data originate from a study of blood T cell repertoires in COVID-19. Study context: Material from acute and convalescent COVID-19 was sourced from the United States, Italy and Spain.

Trimming left V 4 bases short and J 3 bases short, with 15 bases between. Germline-derived CDR1 and CDR2 are SQVTM and ANQGSEA. CDR3 length: 14 amino acids. Authors' analysis steps: For nucleated cells, counts were estimated from reference gene primer amplification. The protocol was immunoSEQ multiplex PCR, while the TCRdb copy is restricted to in-frame clones and leaves out a portion. V, J and clone size derive from that table, while D and trimming were established from the DNA sequence. Of 250,000 or so clones in the sample, roughly nine tenths were seen once. The rearrangement joins TRBV29-1 to TRBJ1-1, with D possibly TRBD1 on 6 matching bases. Sample: peripheral blood. This receptor was taken from a woman in her 40s who had recovered from COVID-19. For the CDR3, the DNA is TGCAGCGTTGTACAGGGATCAGGGGACACTGAAGCTTTCTTT. It encodes CSVVQGSGDTEAFF.